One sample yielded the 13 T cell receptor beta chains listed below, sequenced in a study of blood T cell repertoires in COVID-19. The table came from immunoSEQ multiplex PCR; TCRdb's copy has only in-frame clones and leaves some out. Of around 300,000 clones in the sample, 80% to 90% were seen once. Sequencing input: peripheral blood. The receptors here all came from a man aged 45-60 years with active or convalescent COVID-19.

CDR3 protein: CASHGDAGAYEQYF. The CDR3 DNA reads as TGTGCCAGCCATGGGGACGCGGGAGCATACGAGCAGTACTTC. The chain has TRBV5-4 and TRBJ2-7, with 7 bases fitting TRBD2. Per the germline V gene, CDR1 is SGHNT and CDR2 is YYREEE (reference sequence). The CDR3 is made up of 14 amino acids. V trimming: 7 bases; J trimming: 4 bases; junction bases outside the gene matches: 11.

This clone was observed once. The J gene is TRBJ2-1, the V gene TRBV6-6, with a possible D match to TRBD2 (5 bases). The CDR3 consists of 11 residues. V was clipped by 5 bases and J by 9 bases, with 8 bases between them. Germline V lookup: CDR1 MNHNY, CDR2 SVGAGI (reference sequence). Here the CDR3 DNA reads TGTGCCAGCAGTGCAAGCGGTGAGCAGTTCTTC. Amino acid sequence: CASSASGEQFF.

In nucleotides, the CDR3 is TGTGCCAGCAGGTTATGGGGGCAGATGAACACTGAAGCTTTCTTT. Amino acid sequence: CASRLWGQMNTEAFF. The V gene is TRBV5-4, the J gene TRBJ1-1, with D tentatively TRBD1 (6 bases). CDR1 SGHNT and CDR2 YYREEE come from the germline V gene (reference sequence). The CDR3 contains 15 residues. The V end lost 5 bases, the J end lost 0 bases, and 14 bases lay between the germline ends.

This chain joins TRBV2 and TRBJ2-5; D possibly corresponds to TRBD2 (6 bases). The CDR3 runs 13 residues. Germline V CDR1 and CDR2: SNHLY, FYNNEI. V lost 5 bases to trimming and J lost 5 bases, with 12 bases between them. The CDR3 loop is CASSYRSGETQYF. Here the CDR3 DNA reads TGTGCCAGCAGTTACCGCAGCGGGGAGACCCAGTACTTC.

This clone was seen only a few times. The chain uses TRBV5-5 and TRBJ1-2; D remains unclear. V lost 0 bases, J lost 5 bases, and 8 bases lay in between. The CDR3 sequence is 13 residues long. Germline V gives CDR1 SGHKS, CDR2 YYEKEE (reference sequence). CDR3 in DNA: TGTGCCAGCAGCTTGGCCAGAGGATATGGCTACACCTTC. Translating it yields CASSLARGYGYTF. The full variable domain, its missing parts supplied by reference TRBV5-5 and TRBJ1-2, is DAGVTQSPTHLIKTRGQQVTLRCSPISGHKSVSWYQQVLGQGPQFIFQYYEKEERGRGNFPDRFSARQFPNYSSELNVNALLLGDSALYLCASSLARGYGYTFGSGTRLTVV.

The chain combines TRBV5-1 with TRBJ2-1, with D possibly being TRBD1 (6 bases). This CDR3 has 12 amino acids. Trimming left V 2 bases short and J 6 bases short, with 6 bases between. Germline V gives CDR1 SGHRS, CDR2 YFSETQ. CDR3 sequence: CASSLQGNEQFF. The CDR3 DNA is TGCGCCAGCAGCTTACAGGGCAATGAGCAGTTCTTC.

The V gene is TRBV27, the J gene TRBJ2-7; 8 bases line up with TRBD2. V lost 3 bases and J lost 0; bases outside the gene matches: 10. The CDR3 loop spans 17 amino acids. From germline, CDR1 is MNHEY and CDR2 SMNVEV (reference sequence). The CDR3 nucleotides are TGTGCCAGCAGTTTTTTCCCCCACGGGGGGGTCTCCTACGAGCAGTACTTC. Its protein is CASSFFPHGGVSYEQYF.

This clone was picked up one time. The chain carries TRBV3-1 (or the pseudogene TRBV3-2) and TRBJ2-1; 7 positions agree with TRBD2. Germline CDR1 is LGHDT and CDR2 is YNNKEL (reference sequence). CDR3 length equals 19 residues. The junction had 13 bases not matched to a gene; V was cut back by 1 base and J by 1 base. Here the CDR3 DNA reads TGTGCCAGCAGCCAAGTTCTAAGGTTTCCGGGACTATCCTACAATGAGCAGTTCTTC. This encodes CASSQVLRFPGLSYNEQFF.

CDR3 in DNA: TGTGCCAGCAGTTTAACAGGGGGCGAGACCGGGGAGCTGTTTTTT. It is translated as CASSLTGGETGELFF. J is TRBJ2-2 and V is TRBV28; TRBD1 agrees at 9 bases. V lost 2 bases and J lost 5; bases outside the gene matches: 3. The germline CDR1 and CDR2 sequences are MDHEN and SYDVKM. The CDR3 covers 15 residues.

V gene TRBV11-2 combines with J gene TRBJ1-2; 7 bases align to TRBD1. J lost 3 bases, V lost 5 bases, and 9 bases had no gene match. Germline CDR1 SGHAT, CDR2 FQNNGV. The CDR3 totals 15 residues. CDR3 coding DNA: TGTGCCAGCAGCCCCCGGGACAGAAGTTACTATGGCTACACCTTC. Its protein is CASSPRDRSYYGYTF.

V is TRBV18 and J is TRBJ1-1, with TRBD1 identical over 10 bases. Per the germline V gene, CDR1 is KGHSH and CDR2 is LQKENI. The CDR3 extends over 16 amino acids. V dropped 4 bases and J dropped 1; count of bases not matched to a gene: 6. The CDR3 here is CASSLGQGGRNTEAFF. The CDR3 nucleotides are TGTGCCAGCTCACTTGGACAGGGGGGGAGGAACACTGAAGCTTTCTTT.

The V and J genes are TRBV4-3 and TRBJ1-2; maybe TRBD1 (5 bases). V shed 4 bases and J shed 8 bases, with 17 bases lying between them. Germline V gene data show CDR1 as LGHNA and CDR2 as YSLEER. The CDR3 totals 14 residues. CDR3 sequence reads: CASSRVNQGYGYTF. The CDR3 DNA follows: TGCGCCAGCAGCCGCGTAAATCAGGGTTACGGCTACACCTTC.

The CDR3 spells CSVGGEGSTQYF. Here the CDR3 DNA reads TGCAGCGTGGGTGGTGAGGGAAGCACGCAGTATTTT. The chain uses TRBV29-1 and TRBJ2-3; D is possibly TRBD2 (5 bases). In germline, CDR1 is SQVTM, CDR2 ANQGSEA. The V gene lost 6 bases and the J gene lost 9 bases, with 16 bases spanning the gap. The CDR3 is made up of 12 amino acids.